A single sample is the source of the 25 T cell receptor beta chains below, sequenced in a study of human T cells and chemical hapten exposure. TCRdb passed the RACE reads through MiXCR, listing each CDR3 protein once. This repertoire shows hundreds of thousands of distinct CDR3 sequences, about 6% found once; its top ten account for 4.5% to 6%. Time point of the sample: patch test 2, 6 weeks after DPC sensitization. Treatment indicated: therapeutic diphenylcyclopropenone sensitization with weekly scalp DPC. The sample here was whole blood, taken in connection with sensitization to the hapten diphenylcyclopropenone (DPC). The receptor set was obtained from a woman under 30 with alopecia areata. Some clones in this sample may be carry-over from other donors' samples.

This clonotype was seen a few times. V usage is TRBV11-1 and J usage is TRBJ2-4; no reliable D call. CDR3 size: 13 residues. V gave up 6 bases and J gave up 5 bases, with 11 bases separating them. The germline gives CDR1 SGHAT, CDR2 FQDESV (reference sequence). CDR3 DNA sequence: TGTGCCAGCAGTCCACCGGCGGAAAACATTCAGTACTTC. Amino acids: CASSPPAENIQYF.

This clonotype was seen repeatedly, ten times or more. The rearrangement links TRBV6-2 or TRBV6-3 to TRBJ1-1; 8 bases are a match to TRBD1. The germline V gene encodes CDR1 MNHEY and CDR2 SVGEGT. The CDR3 totals 16 residues. Germline trimming cut 2 bases from V and 0 bases from J; bases unmatched to any gene: 5. DNA of the CDR3: TGTGCCAGCAGTTACCGCGGACAGGGCATGAACACTGAAGCTTTCTTT. This encodes CASSYRGQGMNTEAFF.

This clonotype was seen repeatedly, ten times or more. The V and J genes are TRBV7-2 and TRBJ2-7, with D perhaps matching TRBD2 (6 bases). V shed 8 bases and J shed 1 base, with 12 bases lying between them. The CDR3 consists of 13 residues. CDR1 SGHTA and CDR2 FQGNSA come from the germline V gene. The DNA for the CDR3 is TGTGCCAGCTCCCGGGGGAAATCCTACGAGCAGTACTTC. Its translation is CASSRGKSYEQYF.

This clonotype was observed at least ten times. This rearrangement joins TRBV29-1 to TRBJ1-1, with 7 bases aligning to TRBD1. J gave up 1 base and V 6 bases, and 5 bases lay outside the gene matches. Germline assignment: CDR1 SQVTM and CDR2 ANQGSEA. The length of the CDR3 is 13 residues. The CDR3 protein is CSVWDSRNTEAFF. As DNA, the CDR3 is TGCAGCGTATGGGACAGCAGGAACACTGAAGCTTTCTTT.

This clonotype was recorded many times. The chain links TRBV2 to TRBJ2-3; D gene ambiguous. Germline assignment: CDR1 SNHLY and CDR2 FYNNEI. Trimming took 1 base from V and 3 from J, leaving 8 bases between them. The CDR3 spans 14 residues. In nucleotides, the CDR3 is TGTGCCAGCAGTGAAGACCGACCTACAGATACGCAGTATTTT. Protein sequence: CASSEDRPTDTQYF. Based on the CDR3 plus reference TRBV2 and TRBJ2-3, the full variable domain is EPEVTQTPSHQVTQMGQEVILRCVPISNHLYFYWYRQILGQKVEFLVSFYNNEISEKSEIFDDQFSVERPDGSNFTLKIRSTKLEDSAMYFCASSEDRPTDTQYFGPGTRLTVL.

The chain employs TRBV5-1 and TRBJ1-1, with D possibly matching TRBD1 (6 bases). Germline loops: CDR1 SGHRS, CDR2 YFSETQ. The CDR3 is made up of 15 amino acids. Deletions cut 4 bases from V and 1 base from J, with 14 bases between. The CDR3 spells CASSTGQRENTEAFF. In DNA, the CDR3 is TGCGCCAGCAGCACCGGACAGAGGGAGAACACTGAAGCTTTCTTT.

This chain links TRBV12-3 or TRBV12-4 with TRBJ2-3; 7 bases agree with TRBD1. With 3 bases clipped from V and 4 bases from J, the junction kept 10 bases outside the gene matches. This CDR3 has 16 amino acids. CDR3 in amino acids: CASSFQGVIQADTQYF. In nucleotides, the CDR3 is TGTGCCAGCAGTTTTCAGGGGGTCATACAAGCAGATACGCAGTATTTT.

V and J are TRBV6-5 and TRBJ1-5, with 10 nucleotides matching TRBD1. The CDR3 contains 16 residues. V was clipped by 5 bases and J by 2 bases; unmatched bases: 6. Germline V gene sequence: CDR1 MNHEY, CDR2 SVGAGI. CDR3 in amino acids: CASSRDRGGGNQPQHF. In DNA form, the CDR3 reads TGTGCCAGCAGTAGGGACAGGGGAGGCGGCAATCAGCCCCAGCATTTT.

The CDR3: CASSLVAGQTYEQYF. The CDR3 nucleotides read TGTGCCAGCAGCTTAGTAGCCGGACAGACCTACGAGCAGTACTTC. This chain connects TRBV11-1 to TRBJ2-7; weak D call: TRBD1 (6 bases). V was pared by 1 base and J by 2 bases, with 12 bases between. Germline loops: CDR1 SGHAT, CDR2 FQDESV (reference sequence). CDR3 length equals 15 residues.

This clonotype has just a few counts. The rearrangement joins TRBV10-3 to TRBJ2-1; tentatively, D is TRBD2 (5 bases). The V end lost 1 base, the J end lost 3 bases, and 10 bases lay between the germline ends. Germline CDR1 is ENHRY and CDR2 is SYGVKD. The CDR3 is made up of 15 amino acids. The CDR3 DNA sequence: TGTGCCATCAGTGAGTTGAGAGGGAACTACAATGAGCAGTTCTTC. Translated, it gives CAISELRGNYNEQFF.

Ten or more counts support this clonotype. The V and J genes are TRBV6-1 and TRBJ1-2; 7 bases agree with TRBD1. Per germline, CDR1 MNHNS and CDR2 SASEGT. The CDR3 is made up of 14 amino acids. Losses at the gene ends were 6 bases for V and 7 bases for J; bases not matched to a gene: 11. For the CDR3, the DNA is TGTGCCAGCAGCGAAAAGGGGGCGCAACGTGGCTACACCTTC. It encodes CASSEKGAQRGYTF.

Ten or more counts support this clonotype. This chain connects TRBV7-2 to TRBJ1-2; no clear D gene. Between the trimmed V and J ends, which lost 2 bases and 8 bases, there was a span of 12 bases. Per the germline V gene, CDR1 is SGHTA and CDR2 is FQGNSA. CDR3 length: 13 amino acids. DNA for the CDR3: TGTGCCAGCAGCTTATCCCAGGACCGGGGCTACACCTTC. It translates to CASSLSQDRGYTF.

This clonotype showed up just a few times. Germline and junction disagree at one end, which may indicate a read error. This chain connects TRBV11-2 to TRBJ1-2; TRBD1 is a possible D gene (6 bases). There are 15 residues in the CDR3. CDR1 is SGHAT and CDR2 is FQNNGV in the germline V gene. The CDR3 here is CASSLEGALNSGYTF. The CDR3 nucleotides are TGTGCCAGCAGCTTAGAGGGGGCGCTTAACTCTGGCTACACCTTC.

This clonotype was recorded at least ten times. The V call is TRBV2, the J call TRBJ1-6; 9 nucleotides match TRBD1. After removal of 5 bases from V and 12 bases from J, the junction contained 5 bases not matched to a gene. The CDR3 length is 13 residues. The V gene's germline CDR1 is SNHLY and CDR2 FYNNEI. CDR3 coding DNA: TGTGCCAGCAGTACGCGACAGGGGGGACCCCTCCACTTT. Protein: CASSTRQGGPLHF.

The sample holds many counts of this clonotype. The chain joins TRBV20-1 to TRBJ2-5, with 11 bases identical to TRBD2. This CDR3 comprises 17 residues. The ends lost 7 bases at V and 4 bases at J; junction bases unmatched: 17. The V gene's germline CDR1 is DFQATT and CDR2 SNEGSKA (reference sequence). The CDR3 DNA reads TGCAGTGTTTTTTCATCTTTAGCGGGGGGGCCGCGAGAGACCCAGTACTTC. This encodes CSVFSSLAGGPRETQYF.

This clonotype was seen at least ten times. The V call is TRBV7-6, the J call TRBJ1-5; weak D call: TRBD1 (5 bases). The germline V gene encodes CDR1 SGHVS and CDR2 FNYEAQ. V lost 5 bases, J lost 3 bases, and 11 bases lay in between. The CDR3 spans 14 residues. CDR3 in amino acids: CASSLTGVNQPQHF. In nucleotides, the CDR3 is TGTGCCAGCAGCCTAACAGGTGTCAATCAGCCCCAGCATTTT.

The chain links TRBV4-1 to TRBJ2-4, with a possible D match to TRBD1 (7 bases). V lost 1 base and J lost 1, with 11 bases in between. CDR1 is MGHRA and CDR2 is YSYEKL in the germline V gene. The CDR3 loop spans 16 amino acids. CDR3 in amino acids: CASSQAGGHAKNIQYF. DNA of the CDR3: TGCGCCAGCAGCCAAGCAGGGGGGCATGCCAAAAACATTCAGTACTTC.

V is TRBV5-5 and J is TRBJ1-5; no definite D call. The length of the CDR3 is 15 residues. The germline CDR1 and CDR2 sequences are SGHKS and YYEKEE (reference sequence). Trimming left V 2 bases short and J 0 bases short, with 9 bases between. The CDR3 protein is CASSFDPYSNQPQHF. CDR3 in DNA: TGTGCCAGCAGCTTCGACCCTTATAGCAATCAGCCCCAGCATTTT.

This clonotype has at least ten counts. The rearrangement joins TRBV10-1 to TRBJ1-1; the match to TRBD1 covers 10 bases. The CDR3 loop spans 16 amino acids. Germline lookup yields CDR1 WNHNN and CDR2 SYGVQD (reference sequence). V lost 7 bases, J lost 0 bases, and 8 bases stayed unmatched. In DNA, the CDR3 is TGCGCCAGCAAAGGGACAGGGGCCTACTTGAACACTGAAGCTTTCTTT. It yields the protein CASKGTGAYLNTEAFF.

This clonotype was seen a few times. This chain connects TRBV12-3 or TRBV12-4 to TRBJ2-3; D might be TRBD2 (5 bases). CDR3 length: 14 residues. The ends were cut back, 2 bases at V and 5 bases at J, with 11 bases in the middle. CDR3 sequence reads: CASSLTGLGDTQYF. CDR3 coding DNA: TGTGCCAGCAGTTTAACGGGGTTGGGAGATACGCAGTATTTT.

This clonotype showed up just a few times. The chain has TRBV2 and TRBJ1-5; the D gene is possibly TRBD1 (5 bases). V was trimmed by 4 bases and J by 0 bases, leaving 13 bases between them. The CDR3 spans 16 residues. Germline CDR1 and CDR2: SNHLY and FYNNEI. The CDR3 region is CASSAGGTTSNQPQHF. DNA of the CDR3: TGTGCCAGCAGTGCGGGGGGGACTACTAGCAATCAGCCCCAGCATTTT.

The chain employs TRBV3-1 and TRBJ2-2; maybe TRBD2 (5 bases). Trimming took 1 base from V and 5 from J, leaving 8 bases between them. Looked up from germline, CDR1 is LGHDT and CDR2 is YNNKEL (reference sequence). There are 14 residues in the CDR3. The CDR3 protein is CASSQGTGTGELFF. CDR3 in DNA: TGTGCCAGCAGCCAAGGAACGGGGACCGGGGAGCTGTTTTTT.

This clonotype was counted at least ten times. This sequence joins TRBV28 and TRBJ1-5; D gene uncertain. This CDR3 has 14 amino acids. CDR1 MDHEN and CDR2 SYDVKM come from the germline V gene. Trimming cost V 2 bases and J 1 base, with 6 bases left between them. CDR3 in DNA: TGTGCCAGCAGTTTACGCCCCAGCAATCAGCCCCAGCATTTT. Its protein product is CASSLRPSNQPQHF.

This clonotype was seen a handful of times. The genes are TRBV29-1 and TRBJ2-6; D may be TRBD1 (5 bases). The ends were cut back, 4 bases at V and 2 bases at J, with 9 bases in the middle. Germline V gene data show CDR1 as SQVTM and CDR2 as ANQGSEA. This CDR3 region has 14 residues. In nucleotides, the CDR3 is TGCAGCGTTGCCAACAGGACTGGGGCCAACGTCCTGACTTTC. Translated, it gives CSVANRTGANVLTF.

The genes are TRBV29-1 and TRBJ2-2; 7 nucleotides align to TRBD2. The CDR3 runs 15 residues. Unmatched junction bases numbered 4, after V lost 3 bases and J lost 0 bases. In germline, CDR1 is SQVTM, CDR2 ANQGSEA. CDR3 residues: CSVDTAGANTGELFF. The CDR3 DNA is TGCAGCGTTGACACGGCGGGGGCGAACACCGGGGAGCTGTTTTTT.